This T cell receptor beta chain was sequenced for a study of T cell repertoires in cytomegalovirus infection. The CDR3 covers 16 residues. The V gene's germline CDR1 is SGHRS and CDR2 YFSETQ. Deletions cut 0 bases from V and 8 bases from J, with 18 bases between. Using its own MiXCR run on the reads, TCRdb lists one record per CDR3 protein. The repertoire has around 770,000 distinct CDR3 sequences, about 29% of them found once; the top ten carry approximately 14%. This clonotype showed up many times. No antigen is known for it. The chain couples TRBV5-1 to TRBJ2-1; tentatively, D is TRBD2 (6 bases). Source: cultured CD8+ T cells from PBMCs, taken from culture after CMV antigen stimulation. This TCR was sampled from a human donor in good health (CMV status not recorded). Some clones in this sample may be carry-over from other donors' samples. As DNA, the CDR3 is TGCGCCAGCAGCTTGGGGAGGGGATACAGTTTTGATGAGCAGTTCTTC. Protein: CASSLGRGYSFDEQFF.